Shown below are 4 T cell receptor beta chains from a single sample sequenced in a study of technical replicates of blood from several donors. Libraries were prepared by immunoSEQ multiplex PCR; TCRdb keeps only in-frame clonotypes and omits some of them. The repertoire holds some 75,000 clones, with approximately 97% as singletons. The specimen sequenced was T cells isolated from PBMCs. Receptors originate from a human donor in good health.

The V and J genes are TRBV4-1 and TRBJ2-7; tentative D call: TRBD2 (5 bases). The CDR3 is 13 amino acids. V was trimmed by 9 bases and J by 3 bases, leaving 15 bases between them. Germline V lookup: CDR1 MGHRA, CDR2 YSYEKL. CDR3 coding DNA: TGCGCCAGTTCGAGAACTACTAGCTACGAGCAGTACTTC. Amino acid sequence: CASSRTTSYEQYF.

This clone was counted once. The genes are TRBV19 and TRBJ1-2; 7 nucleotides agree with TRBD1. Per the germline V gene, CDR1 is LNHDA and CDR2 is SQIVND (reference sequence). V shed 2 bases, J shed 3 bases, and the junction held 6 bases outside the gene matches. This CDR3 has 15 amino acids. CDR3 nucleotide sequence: TGTGCCAGTAGTATACCCGACAGGGTGGACTATGGCTACACCTTC. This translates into CASSIPDRVDYGYTF.

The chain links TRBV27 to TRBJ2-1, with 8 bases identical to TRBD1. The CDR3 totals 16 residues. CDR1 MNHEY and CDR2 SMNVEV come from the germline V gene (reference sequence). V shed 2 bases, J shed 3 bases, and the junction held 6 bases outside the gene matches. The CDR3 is CASSLHQGAHYNEQFF. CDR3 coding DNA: TGTGCCAGCAGTTTACATCAGGGGGCGCACTACAATGAGCAGTTCTTC.

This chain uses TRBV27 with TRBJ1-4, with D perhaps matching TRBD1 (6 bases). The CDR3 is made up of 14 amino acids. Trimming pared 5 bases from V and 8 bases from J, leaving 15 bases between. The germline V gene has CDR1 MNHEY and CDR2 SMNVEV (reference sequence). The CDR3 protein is CASSILQGREKLFF. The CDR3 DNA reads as TGTGCCAGCAGTATCCTACAGGGAAGGGAAAAACTGTTTTTT.